Sequencing of this T cell receptor (beta chain) was carried out in a study of OX40 agonist ivuxolimab in advanced cancers. Whole-study context: With ivuxolimab, an agonistic anti-OX40 (CD134) antibody, patients were treated. Ivuxolimab, which patients received intravenously every 2 weeks, was dosed at 0.01 to 10 mg/kg. Overall study results and limits: Some patients without response likewise showed low normalized clonal expansion.

The CDR3 loop spans 13 amino acids. Germline values: CDR1 SGHDN, CDR2 FVKESK. J lost 11 bases, V lost 4 bases, and 9 bases had no gene match. This clone has just one count. Antigen unknown. Assay: immunoSEQ multiplex PCR; the TCRdb copy retains only in-frame clones and omits some. The sample includes 50,000 to 65,000 clones, around 93% of them seen just once. The sample in question was CD4+ or CD8+ T cells sorted from blood, obtained in a trial of the OX40 agonist ivuxolimab. This chain uses TRBV14 with TRBJ2-5; TRBD1 matches 8 bases. The receptor was derived from an adult with an advanced solid tumor such as melanoma, head and neck, liver or kidney cancer. The CDR3 bases are TGTGCCAGCAGCCTTCAGGGGGCTTTCGGGCAGTACTTC. Translating gives CASSLQGAFGQYF.